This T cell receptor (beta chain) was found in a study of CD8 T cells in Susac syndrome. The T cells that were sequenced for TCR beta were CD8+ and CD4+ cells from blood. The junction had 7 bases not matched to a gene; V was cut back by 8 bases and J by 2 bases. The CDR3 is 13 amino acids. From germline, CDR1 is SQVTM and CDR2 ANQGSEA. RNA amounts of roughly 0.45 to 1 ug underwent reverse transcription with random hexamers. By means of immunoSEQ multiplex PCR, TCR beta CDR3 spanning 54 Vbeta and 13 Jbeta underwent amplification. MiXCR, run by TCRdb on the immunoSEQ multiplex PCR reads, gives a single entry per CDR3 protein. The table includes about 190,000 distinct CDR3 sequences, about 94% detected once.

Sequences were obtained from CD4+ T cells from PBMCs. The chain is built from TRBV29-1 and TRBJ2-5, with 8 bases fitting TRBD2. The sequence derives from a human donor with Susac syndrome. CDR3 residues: CSTRGGGQETQYF. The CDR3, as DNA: TGCAGCACCCGGGGGGGCGGGCAAGAGACCCAGTACTTC.